The 8 T cell receptor beta chains below were found in one sample sequenced in a study of Tregs in tolerant kidney transplant recipients. Some clones are missing from TCRdb's copy, which holds only in-frame ones; the method was immunoSEQ multiplex PCR. The sample includes 30,000 or so clones. This material consisted of CD8+ T cells from blood, taken before the transplant. The receptors were gathered from a human donor who received a combined kidney and bone marrow transplant.

Concerning this clone itself: Sequencing ends 3 residues short of the CDR3 end; the germline J gene provides the rest. J is TRBJ2-1 and V is TRBV6-2 or TRBV6-3; maybe TRBD1 (6 bases). Germline lookup yields CDR1 MNHEY and CDR2 SVGEGT. V lost 6 bases to trimming and J lost 0 bases, with 12 bases between them. CDR3 length: 15 amino acids. CDR3 DNA, as far as it was read: TGTGCCAGCAGCCCTACAGGGAGCTCCTACAATGAG. This codes for CASSPTGSSYNE. In full, the CDR3 reads CASSPTGSSYNEQFF.

On this clone: Coverage ceases 3 residues before the CDR3 finishes, and the germline J gene fills in the end. This chain connects TRBV11-2 to TRBJ2-1, with TRBD2 identical over 8 bases. Germline trimming cut 2 bases from V and 4 bases from J; bases unmatched to any gene: 1. The CDR3 consists of 14 residues. The germline V gene encodes CDR1 SGHAT and CDR2 FQNNGV. CDR3 loop: CASSLPSGYNEQFF. Incomplete CDR3 DNA: TGTGCCAGCAGCTTACCTAGCGGGTACAATGAG. The full variable domain, in which reference TRBV11-2 and TRBJ2-1 provide the parts outside the CDR3, is EAGVAQSPRYKIIEKRQSVAFWCNPISGHATLYWYQQILGQGPKLLIQFQNNGVVDDSQLPKDRFSAERLKGVDSTLKIQPAKLEDSAVYLCASSLPSGYNEQFFGPGTRLTVL.

Comment on this clone: The read ends 3 residues shy of where the CDR3 ends; the end is completed using the germline J gene. The chain combines TRBV5-6 with TRBJ1-1, with 8 bases fitting TRBD1. From germline, CDR1 is SGHDT and CDR2 YYEEEE. V gave up 4 bases and J gave up 4 bases; unmatched junction bases: 6. The CDR3 covers 14 residues. CDR3 protein: CASSVTGGGTEAFF. CDR3 DNA (partial): TGTGCCAGCAGCGTAACAGGGGGGGGCACTGAA. Based on the CDR3 plus reference TRBV5-6 and TRBJ1-1, the full variable domain is DAGVTQSPTHLIKTRGQQVTLRCSPKSGHDTVSWYQQALGQGPQFIFQYYEEEERQRGNFPDRFSGHQFPNYSSELNVNALLLGDSALYLCASSVTGGGTEAFFGQGTRLTVV.

Note on this clone: The CDR3 end is not reached by the read, which stops 3 residues before it; the germline J gene fills it in. The chain couples TRBV5-6 to TRBJ1-4, with a tentative D call TRBD1 (6 bases). With 4 bases removed from V and 2 bases from J, the gap between germline ends came to 12 bases. Germline V gene data show CDR1 as SGHDT and CDR2 as YYEEEE. The CDR3 is made up of 15 amino acids. CDR3 bases read: TGTGCCAGCAGCCCGGGGGGGCGGACTAATGAAAAA. It codes for CASSPGGRTNEK. In full, the CDR3 reads CASSPGGRTNEKLFF.

About this clone itself: Read data end 3 residues before the CDR3 end; the end is taken from the germline J gene. This sequence joins TRBV2 and TRBJ2-7; 10 positions match TRBD2. This CDR3 contains 14 residues. Germline V CDR1 and CDR2: SNHLY, FYNNEI. V shed 7 bases and J 4 bases; nucleotides not matched to a gene: 7. The CDR3 DNA, read in part, is TGTGCCAGCAAGGTCACTAGCGGGGAGTACGAG. It codes for CASKVTSGEYE. The full CDR3 protein reads CASKVTSGEYEQYF.

About this clone itself: The CDR3 end lies 3 residues beyond the end of the read and is filled in from the germline J gene. V is TRBV7-9 and J is TRBJ1-2, with 9 bases fitting TRBD1. This CDR3 region has 14 residues. J lost 4 bases, V lost 4 bases, and 4 bases had no gene match. CDR1 and CDR2 from the germline V gene are SEHNR and FQNEAQ (reference sequence). CDR3 in amino acids: CASSSQTGGYGYTF. The CDR3 DNA, read in part, is TGTGCCAGCAGCTCCCAGACAGGGGGCTATGGC.

The sequenced CDR3 bases are TGTGCCAGCGGTAGCTACACAGATACG. Its protein product is CASGSYTDT. The entire CDR3 sequence reads CASGSYTDTQYF. This chain connects TRBV13 to TRBJ2-3; D call uncertain. The read falls 3 residues short of the CDR3 end, and the missing part is taken from the germline J gene. The CDR3 is 12 residues long. The V and J ends lost 8 bases and 2 bases respectively, with 8 bases between them. Germline values: CDR1 PRHDT, CDR2 FYEKMQ (reference sequence).

For this clone: The read finishes 3 residues shy of the CDR3 end, and the germline J gene is used to complete it. V is TRBV14 and J is TRBJ1-1; 8 positions agree with TRBD1. Unmatched junction bases numbered 7, after V lost 6 bases and J lost 1 base. The CDR3 is 15 residues long. Germline assignment: CDR1 SGHDN and CDR2 FVKESK. The covered CDR3 bases are TGTGCCAGCAGTCTCAGCAGGGGGCAGAACACTGAA. Translated: CASSLSRGQNTE. The full CDR3 protein reads CASSLSRGQNTEAFF.